This TCR beta chain originates from a study of blood T cell repertoires in COVID-19. Study overall: T cells, B-cell-depleted T cells, or PBMCs supplied cDNA or gDNA.

Some clones are missing from TCRdb's copy, which holds only in-frame ones; the method was immunoSEQ multiplex PCR. This table holds about 160,000 clones, less than 90% found once. The recovered donors of Cohort 3 showed two negative PCRs, clearance, or symptom resolution. Trimming removed 0 bases from V and 8 bases from J, with 13 bases in between. The germline V gene encodes CDR1 MNHEY and CDR2 SVGAGI. The CDR3 totals 14 residues. The sequenced sample consisted of PBMCs or T cells enriched from blood (not recorded which). This sequence joins TRBV6-5 and TRBJ1-2; no reliable D call. The receptor comes from a woman aged 45-60 years who had recovered from COVID-19. CDR3 residues: CASSYSRNSGGYTF. Written as DNA, the CDR3 is TGTGCCAGCAGTTACTCAAGAAACAGCGGGGGCTACACCTTC.